Given below is one T cell receptor beta chain in context. Clones were read by immunoSEQ multiplex PCR, and TCRdb kept only the in-frame ones, dropping some. The sample yields roughly 67,000 clones, almost 85% seen once. This entry belongs to a study of blood T cell repertoires in COVID-19. The sequence came from a man aged 50-59 years with acute or convalescent COVID-19. Sequences were obtained from peripheral blood.

CDR3 nucleotide sequence: TGCAGCGTCGAGTCCGGGACAGGGGCCCTCACAGATACGCAGTATTTT. It specifies CSVESGTGALTDTQYF. The chain carries TRBV29-1 and TRBJ2-3; 10 nucleotides match TRBD1. J gave up 2 bases and V 6 bases, and 11 bases lay outside the gene matches. Germline-derived CDR1 and CDR2 are SQVTM and ANQGSEA. This CDR3 region has 16 residues.